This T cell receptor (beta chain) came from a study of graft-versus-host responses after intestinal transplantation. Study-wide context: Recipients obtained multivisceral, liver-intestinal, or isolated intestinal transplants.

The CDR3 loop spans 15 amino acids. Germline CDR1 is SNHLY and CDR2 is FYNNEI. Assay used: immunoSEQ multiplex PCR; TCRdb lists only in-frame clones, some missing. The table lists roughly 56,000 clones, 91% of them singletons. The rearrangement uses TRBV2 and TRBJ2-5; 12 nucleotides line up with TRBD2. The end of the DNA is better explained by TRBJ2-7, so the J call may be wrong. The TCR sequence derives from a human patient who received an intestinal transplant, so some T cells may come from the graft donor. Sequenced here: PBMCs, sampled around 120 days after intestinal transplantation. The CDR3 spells CASSVTSGSSYEQYF. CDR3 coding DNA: TGTGCCAGCAGTGTGACTAGCGGGAGCTCCTACGAGCAGTACTTC.